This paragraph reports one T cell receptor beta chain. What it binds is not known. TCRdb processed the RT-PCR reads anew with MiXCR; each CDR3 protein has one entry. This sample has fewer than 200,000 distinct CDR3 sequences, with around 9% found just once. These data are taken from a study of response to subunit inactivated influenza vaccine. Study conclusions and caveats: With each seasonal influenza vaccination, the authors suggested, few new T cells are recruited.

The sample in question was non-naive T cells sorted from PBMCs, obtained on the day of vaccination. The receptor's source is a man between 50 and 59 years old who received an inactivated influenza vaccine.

For the CDR3, the DNA is TGTGCCAGCAGCTTACTTTTTAAGACTAAGGGGAAACTGTTTTTT. Translating gives CASSLLFKTKGKLFF. The chain recombines TRBV7-2 with TRBJ1-4, with D possibly being TRBD1 (5 bases). The germline V gene has CDR1 SGHTA and CDR2 FQGNSA. V dropped 2 bases and J dropped 11 bases, with 18 bases sitting between them. CDR3 length equals 15 residues.